This T cell receptor beta chain derives from a study of T-cell reconstitution after alpha-beta-depleted transplantation in children. Many counts were recorded for this clonotype. The TCRbeta library incorporated unique molecular identifiers. TCRdb reprocessed the PCR reads with MiXCR, giving one entry per CDR3 protein. This table has around 87,000 distinct CDR3 sequences, 6.5% to 8.5% appearing once. Germline trimming cut 1 base from V and 8 bases from J; bases unmatched to any gene: 7. Germline CDR1 reads MGHRA; CDR2 reads YSYEKL. The CDR3 extends over 16 amino acids. The material sequenced was PBMCs from the stem cell graft donor, taken from the stem cell graft. The receptor's source is a human donor who donated a stem cell graft to a child with congenital amegakaryocytic thrombocytopenia. The chain links TRBV4-1 to TRBJ2-1; 11 nucleotides agree with TRBD2. As DNA, the CDR3 is TGCGCCAGCAGCCAAGCTCGACTAGCGGGGAAGGATGAGCAGTTCTTC. Residues: CASSQARLAGKDEQFF.